One sample yielded the 9 T cell receptor beta chains listed below, sequenced in a study of blood T cell repertoires in COVID-19. Sequencing was performed with immunoSEQ multiplex PCR; in TCRdb, only in-frame clones are kept and a portion is missing. The top ten hold approximately 3% of the sample, which has about 190,000 clones, around 85% seen once. The sample taken for sequencing was PBMCs or T cells enriched from blood (not recorded which). The receptors derive from a woman under 40 who had recovered from COVID-19.

This clone was found once. This chain joins TRBV24-1 and TRBJ1-1, with D perhaps matching TRBD1 (6 bases). V was shortened by 2 bases and J by 2 bases, with 14 bases between the two germline ends. CDR1 and CDR2 (germline): KGHDR, SFDVKD. This CDR3 is 16 amino acids long. Here the CDR3 DNA reads TGTGCCACCAGTGATTCTGGACAGCTCGGAAACACTGAAGCTTTCTTT. This translates into CATSDSGQLGNTEAFF.

The CDR3 coding sequence is TGCGCCAGCAGACGGGGACAGAGCAACTATGGCTACACCTTC. It is translated as CASRRGQSNYGYTF. This chain connects TRBV5-1 to TRBJ1-2; TRBD1 matches at 7 bases. This CDR3 has 14 amino acids. The V and J ends lost 5 bases and 2 bases, in that order; junction bases with no gene match: 6. The V gene's germline CDR1 is SGHRS and CDR2 YFSETQ.

The chain couples TRBV30 to TRBJ1-6, with 8 bases lining up with TRBD1. After removal of 3 bases from V and 6 bases from J, the junction contained 4 bases not matched to a gene. Germline assignment: CDR1 GTSNPN and CDR2 SVGIG (reference sequence). The CDR3 has 14 amino acids. The CDR3 nucleotides are TGTGCCTGGAGAACAGGGGGAGGTAATTCACCCCTCCACTTT. As protein: CAWRTGGGNSPLHF. The full variable domain, its missing parts supplied by reference TRBV30 and TRBJ1-6, is SQTIHQWPATLVQPVGSPLSLECTVEGTSNPNLYWYRQAAGRGLQLLFYSVGIGQISSEVPQNLSASRPQDRQFILSSKKLLLSDSGFYLCAWRTGGGNSPLHFGNGTRLTVT.

This clone was seen once. V usage is TRBV7-8 and J usage is TRBJ2-7; possibly TRBD1 for D (6 bases). CDR3 length equals 15 residues. Trimming stripped 5 bases from V and 4 bases from J, with 18 bases between. Germline assignment: CDR1 SGHVS and CDR2 FQNEAQ. This CDR3 reads CASSIGQQPLYEQYF. The CDR3 region has the DNA TGTGCCAGCAGCATAGGACAGCAACCCCTATACGAGCAGTACTTC.

The chain recombines TRBV6-1 with TRBJ1-1; a possible D gene is TRBD1 (6 bases). Between the trimmed V and J ends, which lost 4 bases and 1 base, there was a span of 16 bases. Per germline, CDR1 MNHNS and CDR2 SASEGT. The CDR3 extends over 16 amino acids. The CDR3 DNA is TGTGCCAGCAGTGCCCTCGGGGGGCGTGGGAACACTGAAGCTTTCTTT. Amino acid sequence: CASSALGGRGNTEAFF.

The chain couples TRBV27 to TRBJ1-3, with TRBD1 matching 9 bases. V lost 6 bases, J lost 3 bases, and 0 bases stayed unmatched. The CDR3 runs to 13 residues. Germline assignment: CDR1 MNHEY and CDR2 SMNVEV (reference sequence). The CDR3 sequence is CASRTGGGNTIYF. Here the CDR3 DNA reads TGTGCCAGCAGGACAGGGGGTGGAAACACCATATATTTT.

The V gene is TRBV6-1, the J gene TRBJ2-7; maybe TRBD1 (6 bases). Germline-derived CDR1 and CDR2 are MNHNS and SASEGT. The CDR3 has 16 residues. Trimming cost V 3 bases and J 0 bases, with 15 bases left between them. The CDR3 nucleotides read TGTGCCAGCAGTGACCCCGCGCAGGGGAGCTCCTACGAGCAGTACGTC. This gives the protein CASSDPAQGSSYEQYV.

This chain joins TRBV2 and TRBJ1-1; tentatively, D is TRBD1 (5 bases). The CDR3 loop spans 14 amino acids. The V end lost 6 bases, the J end lost 4 bases, and 15 bases lay between the germline ends. The germline CDR1 and CDR2 sequences are SNHLY and FYNNEI. The CDR3 here is CASREAGGRTEAFF. The CDR3 nucleotides are TGTGCCAGCAGGGAGGCCGGGGGTCGCACTGAAGCTTTCTTT.

The V call is TRBV5-1, the J call TRBJ2-2; 9 bases line up with TRBD1. The CDR3 sequence is 14 residues long. The V gene end was trimmed by 4 bases and the J gene end by 4 bases; junction bases not matched to a gene: 2. CDR1 is SGHRS and CDR2 is YFSETQ in the germline V gene. The CDR3 reads CASSEGQGTGELFF. CDR3 DNA sequence: TGCGCCAGCAGCGAGGGACAGGGCACCGGGGAGCTGTTTTTT.